This record covers a single TCR beta chain. This clonotype was observed many times. This clone's antigen is unknown. One base away there is no much larger clone; base qualities are not given. The data derive from a study of blood T cells in healthy people across ages (dated by TCRdb to the mid-2010s). Describing the broader study: Template switching captured roughly one uniquely barcoded TCR beta cDNA molecule per two T cells in model experiments. The donors were split into four age groups: young (average 16 years), middle-aged (over 35), aged (approximately 59) and long-lived (under 90). Using the same blood draw, the study looked at two additional independent replicas of 1 million unique cDNA reads for two donors, one aged 18 to 29 and the other aged 80 or older. To avoid experimental bias, donors of different ages were distributed randomly across sequencing lanes. Age-related changes in TCR beta repertoire diversity were measured in the study by deep sequencing normalized with unique cDNA molecular identifiers.

The library was produced with 5' RACE. TCRdb names Illumina HiSeq 2500 as the instrument used. A second PCR of roughly 7 to 12 cycles was run with a J-beta primer mix and a sample-barcoded 5' primer. Each TCR beta cDNA molecule received a unique molecular identifier from a template-switch 5' adaptor carrying 12 random nucleotides. At least 3 million CDR3-containing paired-end reads were obtained from each sample. First-strand cDNA synthesis was performed from all RNA using the Mint cDNA synthesis kit, with priming by a TRBC-specific oligonucleotide. Following uracil-DNA glycosylase treatment, a first 18-cycle PCR with universal primers M1SS and BC2_uni_R was performed on all cDNA. On the study's bioinformatics: For normalization, 1 million high-quality reads were randomly selected from each sample, with every read carrying a distinct molecular identifier. Reads sharing molecular identifiers were discarded rather than binned into consensus sequences. MiTCR, with a Q25 quality threshold and the strictest error-elimination algorithm, was used for CDR3 identification, clonotype clustering and error correction. A nonparametric unseen species model with Euler transformation was used to estimate lower-bound total TCR beta diversity. TCRdb reran the public reads through fastp at Q25 and MiXCR, keeping productive beta chains. Each CDR3 protein appears once, grouped with its most common genes and DNA. TCRdb, rather than the study authors, made the V and J calls. In all, the sample holds about 690,000 distinct CDR3 sequences, and approximately 40% of those were seen once. The leading ten clones occupy about 32% of the sample.

Systemically healthy Caucasian individuals from Russia, some 38 in total and aged about 6 to 95 years, were included as donors. Each donor gave 8 to 10 milliliters of peripheral blood, collected into EDTA-treated Vacutainer tubes. Ficoll-Paque density-gradient centrifugation was used to isolate PBMCs, with at least 6 million per sample. Trizol reagent was used to extract total RNA from the PBMCs, yielding at least 5 micrograms per sample. The percentages of naive CD45RAhigh/CD27high T cells were determined by flow cytometry on a PBMC aliquot from every donor. Study-level results and caveats: Observed TCR beta diversity per million T cells fell roughly linearly with age, and a significant reduction was already apparent by age around 40. Total diversity estimates from one million sequenced T cells were considered lower bounds and underestimates. The CMV infection status of donors was not known, potentially confounding age-related changes in expanded clonotypes. The percentage of naive T cells measured by flow cytometry correlated strongly with observed TCR beta diversity. Compared with the aged group, the long-lived group had more naive CD4+ T cells, fewer expanded clones and increased TCR diversity, suggesting age selection. Bulk unsorted PBMC profiling prevented conclusive comparison of naive and antigen-experienced compartments.

Taken from cysteine to phenylalanine, the CDR3 has 14 residues. Just the 42-base CDR3 DNA is kept, in frame starting at base 1. V ends up 6 bases short and J 3 bases short, with an unmatched junction base count of 4. Sequencing was performed on blood. The receptor's source is an elderly man in good health. The V and J segments used are TRBV12-3 or TRBV12-4 and TRBJ1-2, with 10 central nucleotides matching TRBD1. The CDR3 sequence is CASRGDRGDYGYTF. The DNA sequence is TGTGCCAGCAGGGGGGACAGGGGAGACTATGGCTACACCTTC.